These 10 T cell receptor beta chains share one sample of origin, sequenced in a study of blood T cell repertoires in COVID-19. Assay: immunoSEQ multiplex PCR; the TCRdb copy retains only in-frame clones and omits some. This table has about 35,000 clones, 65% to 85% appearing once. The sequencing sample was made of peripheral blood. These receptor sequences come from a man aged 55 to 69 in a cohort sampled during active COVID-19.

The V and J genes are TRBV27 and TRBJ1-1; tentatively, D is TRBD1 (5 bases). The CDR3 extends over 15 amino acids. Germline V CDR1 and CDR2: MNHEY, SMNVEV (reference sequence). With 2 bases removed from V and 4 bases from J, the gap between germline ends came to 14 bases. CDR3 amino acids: CASSLMSRGGTEAFF. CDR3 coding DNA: TGTGCCAGCAGTTTAATGTCTCGCGGGGGCACTGAAGCTTTCTTT.

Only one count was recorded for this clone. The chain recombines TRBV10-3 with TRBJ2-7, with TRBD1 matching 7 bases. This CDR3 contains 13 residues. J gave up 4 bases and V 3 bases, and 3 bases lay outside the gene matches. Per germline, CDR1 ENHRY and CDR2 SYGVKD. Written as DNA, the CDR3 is TGTGCCATCAGTGAAATACAGGGGTACGAGCAGTACTTC. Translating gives CAISEIQGYEQYF.

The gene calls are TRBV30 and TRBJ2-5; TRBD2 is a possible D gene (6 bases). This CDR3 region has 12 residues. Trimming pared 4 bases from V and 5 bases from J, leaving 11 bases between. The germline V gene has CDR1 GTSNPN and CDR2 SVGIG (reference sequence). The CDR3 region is CAWIGGLETQYF. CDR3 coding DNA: TGTGCCTGGATCGGGGGATTGGAGACCCAGTACTTC.

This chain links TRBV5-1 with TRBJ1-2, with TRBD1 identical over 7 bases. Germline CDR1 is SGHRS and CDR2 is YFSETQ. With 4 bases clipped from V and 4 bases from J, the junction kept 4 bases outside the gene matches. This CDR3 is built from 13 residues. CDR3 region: CASSTGQPYGYTF. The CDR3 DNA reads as TGCGCCAGCAGCACGGGACAGCCCTATGGCTACACCTTC. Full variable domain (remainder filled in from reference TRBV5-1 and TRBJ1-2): KAGVTQTPRYLIKTRGQQVTLSCSPISGHRSVSWYQQTPGQGLQFLFEYFSETQRNKGNFPGRFSGRQFSNSRSEMNVSTLELGDSALYLCASSTGQPYGYTFGSGTRLTVV.

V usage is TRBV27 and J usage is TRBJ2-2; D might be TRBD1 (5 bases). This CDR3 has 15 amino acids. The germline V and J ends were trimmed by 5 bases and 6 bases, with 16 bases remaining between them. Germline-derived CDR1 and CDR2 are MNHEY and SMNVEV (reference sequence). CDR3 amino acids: CASSRRQPSAGELFF. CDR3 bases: TGTGCCAGCAGTCGCCGACAGCCAAGTGCCGGGGAGCTGTTTTTT.

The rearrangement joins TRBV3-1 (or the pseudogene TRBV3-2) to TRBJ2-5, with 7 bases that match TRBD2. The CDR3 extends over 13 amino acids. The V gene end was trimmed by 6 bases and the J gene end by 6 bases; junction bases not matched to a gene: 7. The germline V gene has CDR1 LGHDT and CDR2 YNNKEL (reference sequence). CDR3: CASRGGSTQTQYF. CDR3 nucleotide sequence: TGTGCCAGCAGAGGCGGGAGTACGCAGACCCAGTACTTC.

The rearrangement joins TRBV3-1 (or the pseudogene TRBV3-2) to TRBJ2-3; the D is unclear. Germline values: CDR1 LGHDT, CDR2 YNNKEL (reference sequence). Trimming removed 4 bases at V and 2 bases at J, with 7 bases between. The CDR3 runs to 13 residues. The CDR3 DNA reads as TGTGCCAGCAGCCGGGCGATCACAGATACGCAGTATTTT. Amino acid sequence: CASSRAITDTQYF.

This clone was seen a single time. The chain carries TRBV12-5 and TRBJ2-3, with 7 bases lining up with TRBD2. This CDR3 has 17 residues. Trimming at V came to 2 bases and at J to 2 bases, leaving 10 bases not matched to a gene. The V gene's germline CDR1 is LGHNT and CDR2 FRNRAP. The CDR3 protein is CASGLTLGGGNTDTQYF. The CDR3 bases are TGTGCTAGTGGTTTGACCCTTGGCGGGGGTAACACAGATACGCAGTATTTT.

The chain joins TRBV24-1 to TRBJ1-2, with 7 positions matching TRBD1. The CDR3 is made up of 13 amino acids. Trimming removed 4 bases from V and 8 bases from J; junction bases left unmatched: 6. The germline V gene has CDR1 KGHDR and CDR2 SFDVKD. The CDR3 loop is CATSDRQGYGYTF. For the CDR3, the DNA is TGTGCCACCAGTGACCGACAGGGTTACGGCTACACCTTC.

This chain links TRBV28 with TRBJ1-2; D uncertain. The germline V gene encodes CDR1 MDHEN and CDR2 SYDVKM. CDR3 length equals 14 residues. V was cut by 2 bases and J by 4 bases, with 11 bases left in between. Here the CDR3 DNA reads TGTGCCAGCAGTTTACGGGGTTCTCTCTATGGCTACACCTTC. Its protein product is CASSLRGSLYGYTF.